The 32 T cell receptor beta chains in this list originate from one sample, sequenced in a study of T cell clonality in common variable immunodeficiency. Assay used: immunoSEQ multiplex PCR; TCRdb lists only in-frame clones, some missing. This sample carries 30,000 to 40,000 clones and no singletons, and roughly 2.9% goes to the top ten. The sample consisted of peripheral blood mononuclear cells. The receptors were gathered from a person between 18 and 69 years old in good health.

This clone appeared many times. The sequence runs out 3 residues before the end of the CDR3; the remainder is reconstructed from the germline J gene. The chain combines TRBV28 with TRBJ2-6; no firm D call. Looked up from germline, CDR1 is MDHEN and CDR2 is SYDVKM. Trimming shortened V by 5 bases and J by 2 bases, and 10 bases separated the two germline ends. CDR3 length: 15 residues. CDR3 residues: CASSLTNAGANVLTF. The covered CDR3 bases are TGTGCCAGCAGTCTTACAAATGCTGGGGCCAACGTC.

The sample holds many counts of this clone. The CDR3 is cut off 3 residues early in the read; its end comes from the germline J gene. V is TRBV19 and J is TRBJ1-2, with D maybe TRBD1 (6 bases). The CDR3 length is 15 residues. Germline V gives CDR1 LNHDA, CDR2 SQIVND (reference sequence). Trimming pared 5 bases from V and 7 bases from J, leaving 20 bases between. Incomplete CDR3 DNA: TGTGCCAGTAGTGCCATAACCGGGACAAAGCTTGGC. Protein: CASSAITGTKLG. The full CDR3 sequence reads CASSAITGTKLGYTF.

As to this clone: Other DNA sequences in this sample translate to the same CDR3. The CDR3 spells CSADQTGTGFGYTF. The part of the CDR3 DNA that was read is TGCAGTGCGGATCAAACCGGGACAGGCTTTGGA. The chain carries TRBV20-1 and TRBJ1-2, with 8 bases aligning to TRBD1. The read halts 3 residues ahead of the CDR3 end, with the missing end drawn from the germline J gene. In germline, CDR1 is DFQATT, CDR2 SNEGSKA (reference sequence). CDR3 size: 14 residues.

This clone was observed at least ten times. The CDR3 extends 3 residues past the end of the read, so its final part is completed from the germline J gene. This chain connects TRBV30 to TRBJ1-1; TRBD1 might be the D (6 bases). Germline CDR1 and CDR2: GTSNPN and SVGIG (reference sequence). The CDR3 sequence is 14 residues long. V lost 4 bases, J lost 0 bases, and 12 bases lay in between. The chain's CDR3 is CAWKWGQMNTEAFF. Incomplete CDR3 DNA: TGTGCCTGGAAATGGGGACAAATGAACACTGAA.

This clone has at least ten counts. The covered CDR3 bases are TGTGCCAGCAGCTTCGGACGGGGACAACGCTCCTACGAG. Translating gives CASSFGRGQRSYE. The complete CDR3 protein is CASSFGRGQRSYEQYF. The genes are TRBV28 and TRBJ2-7, with D perhaps matching TRBD1 (6 bases). The CDR3 end falls 3 residues outside the read, so it is completed with the germline J gene. The CDR3 runs to 16 residues. V gave up 6 bases and J gave up 0 bases, with 18 bases separating them. Germline loops: CDR1 MDHEN, CDR2 SYDVKM.

This clone was seen a handful of times. The read ends 3 residues before the CDR3 terminus; that terminus is restored from the germline J gene. This chain uses TRBV7-6 with TRBJ2-4, with D tentatively TRBD1 (6 bases). The V gene's germline CDR1 is SGHVS and CDR2 FNYEAQ. This CDR3 has 15 amino acids. Partial CDR3 DNA: TGTGCCAGCAGCGAACAGGGATTTCGTGCAGAGACT. It translates to CASSEQGFRAET. In full, the CDR3 is CASSEQGFRAETQYF.

This clone was found many times. The sequence runs out 3 residues before the end of the CDR3; the remainder is reconstructed from the germline J gene. The chain employs TRBV20-1 and TRBJ2-3, with D possibly TRBD2 on 5 matching bases. Trimming stripped 5 bases from V and 5 bases from J, with 8 bases between. Germline V CDR1 and CDR2: DFQATT, SNEGSKA (reference sequence). This CDR3 is built from 11 residues. CDR3 DNA (partial): TGCAGTGCTGCCCGGGGAGATACG. It encodes CSAARGDT. The entire CDR3 sequence reads CSAARGDTQYF.

The table lists this clone with many counts. The read terminates 3 residues ahead of where the CDR3 ends, so the germline J gene completes it. This chain joins TRBV7-3 and TRBJ2-1; D possibly corresponds to TRBD1 (6 bases). This CDR3 has 16 residues. CDR1 SGHTA and CDR2 FQGTGA come from the germline V gene. Trimming cost V 2 bases and J 0 bases, with 11 bases left between them. CDR3 DNA (partial): TGTGCCAGCAGCTTACAGGGGACGAGCTCCTACAATGAG. It specifies CASSLQGTSSYNE. The full CDR3 protein reads CASSLQGTSSYNEQFF. Full variable domain (remainder filled in from reference TRBV7-3 and TRBJ2-1): GAGVSQTPSNKVTEKGKYVELRCDPISGHTALYWYRQSLGQGPEFLIYFQGTGAADDSGLPNDRFFAVRPEGSVSTLKIQRTERGDSAVYLCASSLQGTSSYNEQFFGPGTRLTVL.

Many counts were recorded for this clone. The missing CDR3 end, 3 residues past where the read stops, is filled in from the germline J gene. The rearrangement uses TRBV2 and TRBJ2-2; a possible D gene is TRBD2 (5 bases). The CDR3 has 15 amino acids. V was clipped by 7 bases and J by 5 bases, with 17 bases between them. CDR1 and CDR2 (germline): SNHLY, FYNNEI. The CDR3 protein is CASKGGFRTTGELFF. The DNA read from the CDR3 is TGTGCCAGCAAGGGCGGGTTCCGAACTACCGGGGAG. Filled out from reference TRBV2 and TRBJ2-2, the complete variable domain reads EPEVTQTPSHQVTQMGQEVILRCVPISNHLYFYWYRQILGQKVEFLVSFYNNEISEKSEIFDDQFSVERPDGSNFTLKIRSTKLEDSAMYFCASKGGFRTTGELFFGEGSRLTVL.

This clone was counted many times. The read ends 3 residues shy of where the CDR3 ends; the end is completed using the germline J gene. The chain is built from TRBV2 and TRBJ1-1; 7 bases are shared with TRBD1. Germline assignment: CDR1 SNHLY and CDR2 FYNNEI. This CDR3 has 11 amino acids. Here the CDR3 reads CAAGQNTEAFF. The covered CDR3 bases are TGTGCGGCGGGACAGAATACTGAA.

This clone was recorded many times. The read terminates 3 residues ahead of where the CDR3 ends, so the germline J gene completes it. The gene calls are TRBV5-1 and TRBJ2-1; 7 bases are shared with TRBD2. V shed 1 base, J shed 9 bases, and the junction held 16 bases outside the gene matches. CDR3 length equals 17 residues. Germline V gene lookup returns CDR1 SGHRS and CDR2 YFSETQ. The sequenced part of the CDR3 DNA is TGCGCCAGCAGCTTGAGTGGCCGCGCTAGCGGTTTAGGTGAG. Translating it yields CASSLSGRASGLGE. The complete CDR3 protein is CASSLSGRASGLGEQFF.

This clone showed up many times. The read ends 3 residues before the CDR3 terminus; that terminus is restored from the germline J gene. The chain employs TRBV14 and TRBJ1-1; TRBD1 is a possible D gene (5 bases). This CDR3 has 19 amino acids. Germline CDR1 and CDR2: SGHDN and FVKESK. The ends were cut back, 1 base at V and 6 bases at J, with 27 bases in the middle. The covered CDR3 bases are TGTGCCAGCAGCCAAGGATTGGTACAGGCCAACACAGGATCGTCTGAA. It codes for CASSQGLVQANTGSSE. The whole CDR3 reads CASSQGLVQANTGSSEAFF. Full variable domain (remainder filled in from reference TRBV14 and TRBJ1-1): EAGVTQFPSHSVIEKGQTVTLRCDPISGHDNLYWYRRVMGKEIKFLLHFVKESKQDESGMPNNRFLAERTGGTYSTLKVQPAELEDSGVYFCASSQGLVQANTGSSEAFFGQGTRLTVV.

Points on this clone: Coverage ceases 3 residues before the CDR3 finishes, and the germline J gene fills in the end. The chain employs TRBV5-5 and TRBJ1-5; D ambiguous. Per the germline V gene, CDR1 is SGHKS and CDR2 is YYEKEE (reference sequence). V lost 1 base and J 3 bases, leaving 8 bases between the germline ends. This CDR3 spans 14 amino acids. The sequenced CDR3 bases are TGTGCCAGCAGCTTGAACAATAACAATCAGCCC. This encodes CASSLNNNNQP. The CDR3 as a whole reads CASSLNNNNQPQHF.

This clone was seen at least ten times. The DNA read from the CDR3 is TGTGCCTGGAAGTGGGCGGGCTATGGC. As protein: CAWKWAGYG. The whole CDR3 protein is CAWKWAGYGYTF. The rearrangement joins TRBV30 to TRBJ1-2; no firm D call. The CDR3 end is not reached by the read, which stops 3 residues before it; the germline J gene fills it in. This CDR3 region has 12 residues. CDR1 and CDR2 (germline): GTSNPN, SVGIG (reference sequence). V lost 4 bases, J lost 4 bases, and 10 bases lay in between. The entire variable domain, with the rest obtained from reference TRBV30 and TRBJ1-2, is as follows: SQTIHQWPATLVQPVGSPLSLECTVEGTSNPNLYWYRQAAGRGLQLLFYSVGIGQISSEVPQNLSASRPQDRQFILSSKKLLLSDSGFYLCAWKWAGYGYTFGSGTRLTVV.

The sample holds many counts of this clone. The read stops 3 residues short of the end of the CDR3; the missing end is completed from the germline J gene. The chain combines TRBV19 with TRBJ2-7; perhaps TRBD2 as D (6 bases). Germline V CDR1 and CDR2: LNHDA, SQIVND (reference sequence). The CDR3 has 15 residues. V was trimmed by 5 bases and J by 4 bases, leaving 18 bases between them. The DNA read from the CDR3 is TGTGCCAGTAGTTCCTTGGGGGGTTCAAGTTACGAG. Its protein is CASSSLGGSSYE. From start to end, the CDR3 is CASSSLGGSSYEQYF.

The sample holds many counts of this clone. The CDR3 DNA, read in part, is TGTGCCAGCAGTTTGGATATAAGGACTAGCGGGAGCGATGAG. It encodes CASSLDIRTSGSDE. The whole CDR3 is CASSLDIRTSGSDEQFF. The rearrangement uses TRBV28 and TRBJ2-1; 13 bases match TRBD2. The CDR3 end is not reached by the read, which stops 3 residues before it; the germline J gene fills it in. The V and J ends lost 3 bases and 8 bases, in that order; junction bases with no gene match: 10. CDR3 size: 17 residues. Germline CDR1 and CDR2: MDHEN and SYDVKM.

This clone was observed a few times. The sequence runs out 3 residues before the end of the CDR3; the remainder is reconstructed from the germline J gene. The rearrangement links TRBV20-1 to TRBJ2-1, with 12 bases lining up with TRBD2. This CDR3 has 15 amino acids. Trimming removed 6 bases from V and 5 bases from J; junction bases left unmatched: 8. Germline V CDR1 and CDR2: DFQATT, SNEGSKA (reference sequence). CDR3 amino acids: CSAHKLAGGHNEQFF. The sequenced CDR3 bases are TGCAGTGCCCACAAGCTAGCGGGAGGGCACAATGAG.

Details on this clone: Read sequence stops 3 residues before the CDR3 end, and the germline J gene provides the missing end. The V call is TRBV11-3, the J call TRBJ2-1; unclear D gene. The CDR3 loop spans 15 amino acids. Germline V gene data show CDR1 as SGHNT and CDR2 as YENEEA. V was trimmed by 5 bases and J by 7 bases, leaving 18 bases between them. The CDR3 spells CASSTSEVGNNEQFF. The DNA read from the CDR3 is TGTGCCAGCAGCACGTCCGAGGTGGGCAATAATGAG.

The sample holds many counts of this clone. The CDR3 end is not reached by the read, which stops 3 residues before it; the germline J gene fills it in. The chain recombines TRBV11-2 with TRBJ2-5, with a weak D call TRBD1 (6 bases). In germline, CDR1 is SGHAT, CDR2 FQNNGV. The CDR3 spans 14 residues. Trimming took off 1 base at V and 1 base at J, with 7 bases between the two ends. CDR3 DNA, as far as it was read: TGTGCCAGCAGCTTAGCAGGGGCCCAAGAGACC. Translated, it gives CASSLAGAQET. The entire CDR3 sequence reads CASSLAGAQETQYF.

This clone was observed at least ten times. Read coverage stops 3 residues before the CDR3 terminus; the germline J gene supplies the remainder. The chain joins TRBV18 to TRBJ2-5, with D perhaps TRBD1 (6 bases). CDR1 and CDR2 (germline): KGHSH, LQKENI. V dropped 2 bases and J dropped 5 bases, with 18 bases sitting between them. This CDR3 spans 16 amino acids. The CDR3 DNA, read in part, is TGTGCCAGCTCACCAGTGGCGGGCGAGGGGGTCGAGACC. Protein sequence: CASSPVAGEGVET. The full CDR3 reads CASSPVAGEGVETQYF.

This clone showed up many times. Sequencing ends 3 residues short of the CDR3 end; the germline J gene provides the rest. This chain connects TRBV2 to TRBJ2-7; TRBD2 matches at 12 bases. V was clipped by 8 bases and J by 2 bases; unmatched bases: 1. Germline CDR1 is SNHLY and CDR2 is FYNNEI. This CDR3 has 13 amino acids. The DNA read from the CDR3 is TGTGCCAGCGGACTAGCGGGGACCTACGAG. Its translation is CASGLAGTYE. The whole CDR3 sequence is CASGLAGTYEQYF.

This clone was counted many times. The read falls 3 residues short of the CDR3 end, and the missing part is taken from the germline J gene. The rearrangement links TRBV5-1 to TRBJ1-1; 8 bases align to TRBD1. The CDR3 has 13 amino acids. Per the germline V gene, CDR1 is SGHRS and CDR2 is YFSETQ. CDR3 DNA (partial): TGCGCCAGCAGCTTGCCCGGACAGGGTGGA. Translated: CASSLPGQGG. The whole CDR3 sequence reads CASSLPGQGGAFF.

This clone was recorded many times. From the germline J gene comes the end of the CDR3, since the read stops 3 residues before it. The chain links TRBV29-1 to TRBJ2-4, with 7 nucleotides matching TRBD2. The CDR3 loop spans 17 amino acids. Germline lookup yields CDR1 SQVTM and CDR2 ANQGSEA. V lost 4 bases, J lost 0 bases, and 12 bases stayed unmatched. The DNA read from the CDR3 is TGCAGCGTTGTGGGGCCCACTAGCGCTTTAGCCAAAAACATT. It specifies CSVVGPTSALAKNI. The whole CDR3 protein is CSVVGPTSALAKNIQYF.

To note about this clone: The CDR3 extends 3 residues past the end of the read, so its final part is completed from the germline J gene. The chain employs TRBV20-1 and TRBJ1-2, with 9 bases identical to TRBD1. J gave up 6 bases and V 3 bases, and 5 bases lay outside the gene matches. CDR1 and CDR2 (germline): DFQATT, SNEGSKA (reference sequence). The CDR3 has 13 residues. The CDR3 bases that were read are TGCAGTGCTAGTAGCGGGACAGGGAATGGC. The encoded protein is CSASSGTGNG. The full CDR3 protein is CSASSGTGNGYTF.

This clone was detected ten times or more. The read comes to an end 3 residues before the CDR3 does, leaving the germline J gene to fill in the end. The chain recombines TRBV5-4 with TRBJ2-2; 8 bases are shared with TRBD2. This CDR3 spans 15 amino acids. Germline V lookup: CDR1 SGHNT, CDR2 YYREEE (reference sequence). J lost 5 bases, V lost 1 base, and 4 bases had no gene match. CDR3 bases read: TGTGCCAGCAGCTTGAGCGGGAGAAAGACCGGGGAG. This gives the protein CASSLSGRKTGE. The CDR3 as a whole reads CASSLSGRKTGELFF.

This clone was counted ten times or more. The observed sequence ends 3 residues before the CDR3 terminus, with the missing tail filled in from the germline J gene. The J gene is TRBJ1-1, the V gene TRBV10-3; D gene uncertain. The CDR3 consists of 14 residues. Trimming took off 10 bases at V and 0 bases at J, with 15 bases between the two ends. From germline, CDR1 is ENHRY and CDR2 SYGVKD. The CDR3 sequence is CATRRVGMNTEAFF. CDR3 DNA, as far as it was read: TGTGCCACAAGGCGGGTAGGGATGAACACTGAA.

As for this clone: The read finishes 3 residues shy of the CDR3 end, and the germline J gene is used to complete it. The chain recombines TRBV7-9 with TRBJ1-5; D remains unclear. There are 12 residues in the CDR3. In germline, CDR1 is SEHNR, CDR2 FQNEAQ (reference sequence). V dropped 3 bases and J dropped 5 bases, with 5 bases sitting between them. The covered CDR3 bases are TGTGCCAGCAGCTTCGGGGATCAGCCC. Residues: CASSFGDQP. The whole CDR3 reads CASSFGDQPQHF.

This clone was seen repeatedly, ten times or more. The read is 3 residues too short to cover the CDR3 end, so that end is filled in from the germline J gene. The rearrangement joins TRBV20-1 to TRBJ1-1, with D possibly TRBD1 on 6 matching bases. CDR1 and CDR2 (germline): DFQATT, SNEGSKA (reference sequence). The CDR3 spans 13 residues. Between the trimmed V and J ends, which lost 0 bases and 4 bases, there was a span of 9 bases. The CDR3 spells CSARDQGTTEAFF. CDR3 DNA, as far as it was read: TGCAGTGCTAGAGATCAGGGGACCACTGAA.

This clone was detected many times. The sequenced fragment ends 3 residues before the CDR3 boundary, so the rest is inferred from the germline J gene. The chain is built from TRBV29-1 and TRBJ1-2, with D possibly being TRBD1 (5 bases). Deletions cut 4 bases from V and 5 bases from J, with 8 bases between. This CDR3 spans 11 amino acids. Per germline, CDR1 SQVTM and CDR2 ANQGSEA. The CDR3 bases that were read are TGCAGCGTTGGGGGGGAATATGGC. Translation gives CSVGGEYG. In full, the CDR3 reads CSVGGEYGYTF.

This clone was counted between two and nine times. Mismatch with germline at one junction end may stem from a read error. With the read ending 3 residues before the CDR3 end, the germline J gene is used to fill in that end. This chain connects TRBV5-6 to TRBJ1-5, with TRBD1 as a possible D gene (6 bases). The CDR3 contains 15 residues. Germline V lookup: CDR1 SGHDT, CDR2 YYEEEE. CDR3 DNA (partial): TGTGCCAGCGGCTTGCACACAGGGCCGGATCAGCCC. Its protein is CASGLHTGPDQP. The whole CDR3 protein reads CASGLHTGPDQPQHF.

This clone appeared many times. Read sequence stops 3 residues before the CDR3 end, and the germline J gene provides the missing end. Other DNA variants within this sample encode the same CDR3. The V and J genes are TRBV6-1 and TRBJ1-3; TRBD1 matches at 7 bases. The junction had 2 bases not matched to a gene; V was cut back by 3 bases and J by 3 bases. Germline V gene sequence: CDR1 MNHNS, CDR2 SASEGT. The CDR3 contains 14 residues. The covered CDR3 bases are TGTGCCAGCAGTGACCGGGACAGTGGAAACACC. Translation: CASSDRDSGNT. Given in full, the CDR3 is CASSDRDSGNTIYF.

This clone was recorded a few times. Partial CDR3 DNA: TGTGCCAGCTCACCACAACCAGGGGATCACTATGGT. Protein sequence: CASSPQPGDHYG. The full CDR3 protein reads CASSPQPGDHYGQYF. The V gene is TRBV18, the J gene TRBJ2-4; TRBD1 might be the D (6 bases). The read terminates 3 residues ahead of where the CDR3 ends, so the germline J gene completes it. The germline gives CDR1 KGHSH, CDR2 LQKENI. The CDR3 has 15 amino acids.